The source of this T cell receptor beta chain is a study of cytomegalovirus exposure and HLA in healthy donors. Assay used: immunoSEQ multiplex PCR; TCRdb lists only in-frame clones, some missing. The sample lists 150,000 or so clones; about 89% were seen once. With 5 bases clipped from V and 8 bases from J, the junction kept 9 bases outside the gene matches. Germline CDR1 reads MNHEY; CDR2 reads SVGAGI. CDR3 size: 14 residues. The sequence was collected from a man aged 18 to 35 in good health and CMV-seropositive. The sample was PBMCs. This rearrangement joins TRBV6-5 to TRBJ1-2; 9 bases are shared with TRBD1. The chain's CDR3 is CASSGTGLVNGYTF. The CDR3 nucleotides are TGTGCCAGCAGTGGGACAGGGCTAGTGAACGGCTACACCTTC.